These T cell receptor beta chains were read from a single sample in a study of a mutant IDH1 vaccine in newly diagnosed glioma. Assay used: immunoSEQ multiplex PCR; TCRdb lists only in-frame clones, some missing. The repertoire includes 90,000 to 95,000 clones, 80% to 90% of them detected once, and 7% to 9% sits in the top ten. Sequenced material: PBMCs, taken from a glioma patient treated with radiotherapy, temozolomide or both. Every receptor here comes from a woman aged 45 to 65 with glioma. Both conserved end residues are part of each CDR3.

>TRBV6-5
CASSYGRNTEAFF
>TRBV2
CASSEEVWGNYGYTF
>TRBV6-5
CASSYEQGVNSPLHF
>TRBV7-6
CASSLHENQPQHF
>TRBV6-1
CASSAGQLNEKLFF
>TRBV4-1
CASSQFPDRFNEKLFF
>TRBV27
CASSWEYNSPLHF
>TRBV11-3
CASKPGGSDQGYTF
>TRBV9
CASSVAREHTIYF
>TRBV25-1
CASSEYRGDTGELFF
>TRBV7-2
CASSPLGVRETQYF
>TRBV10-3
CAISLAGGPETQYF
>TRBV30
CACPKQGNSPLHF
>TRBV5-4
CASSLAPGGKRAYNEQFF
>TRBV5-1
CASSFQGPYEQYF
>TRBV5-6
CASSPEEGGTDTQYF
>TRBV6-1
CAVSFDTNPAYEQYF
>TRBV11-2
CASSLVGAPNEKLFF
>TRBV30
CAHGTADTQYF
>TRBV5-4
CAGGREETQYF
>TRBV14
CASSHVRTLNEKLFF
>TRBV15
CATSRDRDSNYGYTF
>TRBV18
CASSFNDRAYEQYF
>TRBV5-6
CASSSLGLHPTYEQYF
>TRBV30
CAWSVGAGDNQPQHF
>TRBV7-9
CASSAGQGARAEAFF
>TRBV6-5
CASSYRNSNQPQHF
>TRBV5-1
CASSLAGDAGWNEQYF
>TRBV7-2
CASSNRATLGEQYF
>TRBV6-5
CASRLTGGSNQPQHF
>TRBV5-1
CASRSSTSGGTGELFF
>TRBV30
CAWSSRHEQYF
>TRBV6-1
CASSRQDKGYEQYF
>TRBV6-1
CASSVAGGGLYGYTF
>TRBV29-1
CSVEDPGTSSETQYF
>TRBV7-9
CASSSGTGVDQPQHF